The 24 T cell receptor beta chains below all came from one sample that was sequenced in a study of blood T cells in healthy people across ages (dated by TCRdb to the mid-2010s). Library prep was done by 5' RACE. The sequencing machine was an Illumina HiSeq 2500. The second PCR ran for roughly 7 to 11 cycles and used a J-beta primer mix along with a sample-barcoded 5' primer. Through fastp at Q25 and MiXCR, TCRdb rebuilt clones from the public reads, retaining in-frame beta chains. Rows matching on CDR3 protein sequence are summarized as one entry with the most common DNA and genes. The sample table holds 800,000 or so distinct CDR3 sequences, of which 46% were seen once. The ten biggest clones cover 15% to 20% of the sample. Sequencing was done on a sample of blood. The receptors come from an elderly man in good health.

The chain employs TRBV20-1 and TRBJ1-1; D unresolved. There are 14 residues in the CDR3. Germline V gene sequence: CDR1 DFQATT, CDR2 SNEGSKA (reference sequence). V gave up 0 bases and J gave up 0 bases, with 8 bases separating them. The DNA for the CDR3 is TGCAGTGCTAGAGACGGCGACATGAACACTGAAGCTTTCTTT. Translating it yields CSARDGDMNTEAFF.

The chain combines TRBV7-2 with TRBJ2-5, with D perhaps being TRBD1 or TRBD2 (5 bases each). The ends were cut back, 5 bases at V and 11 bases at J, with 21 bases in the middle. CDR1 and CDR2 (germline): SGHTA, FQGNSA. The length of the CDR3 is 14 residues. The CDR3 DNA sequence: TGTGCCAGCAGCCGGGACGGTCGAGCGGACAAGCAGTACTTC. Its translation: CASSRDGRADKQYF.

This clonotype turned up a few times. This sequence joins TRBV6-8 and TRBJ2-1, with a tentative D call TRBD2 (7 bases). The germline V gene has CDR1 MNHGY and CDR2 SAAAGT. Deletions cut 2 bases from V and 1 base from J, with 15 bases between. CDR3 length equals 17 residues. CDR3 in amino acids: CASSYEGEGRSYNEQFF. The CDR3, as DNA: TGTGCCAGCAGTTACGAGGGGGAGGGCCGTTCCTACAATGAGCAGTTCTTC.

V is TRBV6-5 and J is TRBJ1-1; D gene unclear. V lost 4 bases to trimming and J lost 0 bases, with 9 bases between them. The CDR3 sequence is 14 residues long. Germline V gene lookup returns CDR1 MNHEY and CDR2 SVGAGI. The CDR3 loop reads CASSSTQLNTEAFF. The DNA for the CDR3 is TGTGCCAGCAGTTCCACCCAGTTGAACACTGAAGCTTTCTTT.

Ten or more counts support this clonotype. The V and J genes are TRBV6-2 or TRBV6-3 and TRBJ2-5; D unclear. Germline values: CDR1 MNHEY, CDR2 SVGEGT. The CDR3 runs to 13 residues. Trimming cost V 5 bases and J 1 base, with 8 bases left between them. CDR3 sequence: CASSDGGQETQYF. The CDR3 bases are TGTGCCAGCAGTGACGGCGGCCAAGAGACCCAGTACTTC.

This clonotype has ten or more counts. The chain joins TRBV20-1 to TRBJ2-7; 15 bases agree with TRBD2. The CDR3 consists of 16 residues. V shed 1 base, J shed 1 base, and the junction held 2 bases outside the gene matches. CDR1 and CDR2 from the germline V gene are DFQATT and SNEGSKA (reference sequence). The CDR3 spells CSARGTSGRVSYEQYF. The DNA of the CDR3 is TGCAGTGCTAGAGGGACTAGCGGGAGGGTTTCCTACGAGCAGTACTTC.

The DNA of the CDR3 is TGTGCCAGCAGCTCTAAGGGGGCGGGGGAGTACCAAGAGACCCAGTACTTC. This encodes CASSSKGAGEYQETQYF. The gene calls are TRBV7-2 and TRBJ2-5; D may correspond to TRBD1 or TRBD2 (7 bases each). Germline V CDR1 and CDR2: SGHTA, FQGNSA. The V end was cut by 4 bases, the J end by 0 bases, with 18 bases between. The CDR3 spans 17 residues.

In its sample, this clonotype was seen many times. The chain joins TRBV14 to TRBJ1-2, with D hard to call. CDR3 length equals 15 residues. Germline values: CDR1 SGHDN, CDR2 FVKESK. The V end lost 0 bases, the J end lost 3 bases, and 11 bases lay between the germline ends. CDR3 nucleotides: TGTGCCAGCAGCCAAGATTTCCTTGACCACTATGGCTACACCTTC. Amino acids: CASSQDFLDHYGYTF.

Of note for this clonotype: Because the CDR3's place on the DNA is in doubt, the DNA is left out and the CDR3 is given as listed by TCRdb. This chain connects TRBV12-3 or TRBV12-4 to TRBJ2-2. The CDR3 totals 12 residues, both ends included. CDR3 amino acids: CASSFGAGELFF.

The gene calls are TRBV14 and TRBJ2-4; TRBD2 agrees at 10 bases. With the DNA end fitting TRBJ2-5 better, the J assignment may be wrong. Germline CDR1 SGHDN, CDR2 FVKESK. CDR3 length: 15 residues. The CDR3 nucleotides are TGTGCCAGCAGCCCTTTCGGACTAGCGGAAGAGACCCAGTACTTC. Its translation: CASSPFGLAEETQYF.

This sequence joins TRBV11-2 and TRBJ1-1; D is perhaps TRBD1 (6 bases). This CDR3 has 13 amino acids. The V gene's germline CDR1 is SGHAT and CDR2 FQNNGV. V was cut by 2 bases and J by 5 bases, with 9 bases left in between. The CDR3 reads CASSLYQGTEAFF. The CDR3 region has the DNA TGTGCCAGCAGCTTATATCAGGGGACTGAAGCTTTCTTT.

The gene calls are TRBV20-1 and TRBJ1-1, with TRBD1 matching 7 bases. CDR3 size: 17 residues. Unmatched junction bases numbered 18, after V lost 5 bases and J lost 3 bases. Germline lookup yields CDR1 DFQATT and CDR2 SNEGSKA (reference sequence). DNA of the CDR3: TGCAGTGCTTCTTCTTATGACAGGGAATTGTTTGACACTGAAGCTTTCTTT. This translates into CSASSYDRELFDTEAFF.

Note on this clonotype: It may be a read error: a sequence one base away is much more abundant. The chain recombines TRBV29-1 with TRBJ2-1; no clear D gene. CDR3 length: 15 amino acids. The germline CDR1 and CDR2 sequences are SQVTM and ANQGSEA. The CDR3 DNA sequence: TGCAGCGCTGAAGACGGCCGAAGGACCTACAATGAGCAGTTCTTC. Amino acids: CSAEDGRRTYNEQFF.

V is TRBV10-2 and J is TRBJ2-1; TRBD2 aligns across 11 bases. The germline gives CDR1 WSHSY, CDR2 SAAADI. The CDR3 runs to 15 residues. V lost 6 bases to trimming and J lost 9 bases; unmatched junction nucleotides: 10. CDR3 amino acids: CASRVAGGPRSEQFF. CDR3 nucleotides: TGCGCCAGCAGGGTAGCGGGAGGGCCAAGGAGTGAGCAGTTCTTC.

This clonotype was found a few times. The genes are TRBV15 and TRBJ2-5; the D is unclear. Germline CDR1 and CDR2: LNHNV and YYDKDF (reference sequence). The CDR3 extends over 15 amino acids. The V end lost 0 bases, the J end lost 1 base, and 9 bases lay between the germline ends. CDR3: CATSRDKHIQETQYF. DNA of the CDR3: TGTGCCACCAGCAGAGATAAGCATATCCAAGAGACCCAGTACTTC.

This clonotype was counted between two and nine times. This chain links TRBV20-1 with TRBJ2-1; 9 bases agree with TRBD1. The length of the CDR3 is 14 residues. V trimming: 5 bases; J trimming: 5 bases; junction bases outside the gene matches: 7. Germline CDR1 DFQATT, CDR2 SNEGSKA (reference sequence). The CDR3 here is CSAGGTGLDNEQFF. The CDR3 DNA reads TGCAGTGCTGGGGGGACAGGGCTAGACAATGAGCAGTTCTTC.

This chain links TRBV28 with TRBJ1-2; tentatively, D is TRBD1 (6 bases). Germline V gene sequence: CDR1 MDHEN, CDR2 SYDVKM. The V end was cut by 6 bases, the J end by 11 bases, with 16 bases between. CDR3 length: 12 amino acids. The CDR3 sequence is CASRSGAVGYTF. CDR3 bases: TGTGCCAGCAGGTCAGGGGCTGTGGGGTACACCTTC.

The chain employs TRBV15 and TRBJ2-5, with D uncertain. Per germline, CDR1 LNHNV and CDR2 YYDKDF (reference sequence). Between the trimmed V and J ends, which lost 3 bases and 11 bases, there was a span of 16 bases. The CDR3 is 13 residues long. The CDR3 reads CATSRNPNPKQYF. In DNA, the CDR3 is TGTGCCACCAGCAGGAACCCTAACCCCAAGCAGTACTTC.

V usage is TRBV10-3 and J usage is TRBJ2-2; D uncertain. The CDR3 is 14 amino acids. Germline loops: CDR1 ENHRY, CDR2 SYGVKD. Trimming removed 1 base at V and 1 base at J, with 4 bases between. The CDR3 bases are TGTGCCATCAGTGAGTACAAGAACACCGGGGAGCTGTTTTTT. Protein product: CAISEYKNTGELFF.

The rearrangement links TRBV20-1 to TRBJ1-1, with unresolved D. The V gene's germline CDR1 is DFQATT and CDR2 SNEGSKA (reference sequence). V dropped 1 base and J dropped 0 bases, with 6 bases sitting between them. This CDR3 has 13 amino acids. DNA of the CDR3: TGCAGTGCTAGAGGGGCCGTGAACACTGAAGCTTTCTTT. Amino acids: CSARGAVNTEAFF.

The chain recombines TRBV20-1 with TRBJ2-5; maybe TRBD1 (6 bases). The J call may not be correct, given that the DNA end is closer to TRBJ2-7. CDR3 length: 14 amino acids. CDR1 and CDR2 (germline): DFQATT, SNEGSKA (reference sequence). In DNA, the CDR3 is TGCAGTGCTAGAGATCAGGGACACCCCTACGAGCAGTACTTC. Its translation is CSARDQGHPYEQYF.

The rearrangement links TRBV2 to TRBJ2-3; 7 positions match TRBD2. J gave up 3 bases and V 3 bases, and 6 bases lay outside the gene matches. Germline CDR1 reads SNHLY; CDR2 reads FYNNEI. This CDR3 contains 15 residues. CDR3 nucleotide sequence: TGTGCCAGCAGTGACGAAGGGGAGGGGACAGATACGCAGTATTTT. It encodes CASSDEGEGTDTQYF.

This chain uses TRBV21-1 with TRBJ1-6; the table assigns TRBD1, which was not confirmed against the DNA. TRBV21-1 is tagged as a pseudogene. The CDR3 runs 16 residues. The CDR3 DNA follows: TGTGCCAGCAGCAGGAAGACAGGGGTCCCTAATTCACCCCTCCACTTT. Its translation is CASSRKTGVPNSPLHF.

This chain joins TRBV7-2 and TRBJ2-1; D unclear. V was pared by 8 bases and J by 12 bases, with 20 bases between. Per germline, CDR1 SGHTA and CDR2 FQGNSA. The CDR3 is made up of 13 amino acids. The CDR3 sequence: CASGGVPRISQFF. The CDR3 DNA reads TGTGCCAGCGGTGGGGTACCCCGGATATCGCAGTTCTTC.